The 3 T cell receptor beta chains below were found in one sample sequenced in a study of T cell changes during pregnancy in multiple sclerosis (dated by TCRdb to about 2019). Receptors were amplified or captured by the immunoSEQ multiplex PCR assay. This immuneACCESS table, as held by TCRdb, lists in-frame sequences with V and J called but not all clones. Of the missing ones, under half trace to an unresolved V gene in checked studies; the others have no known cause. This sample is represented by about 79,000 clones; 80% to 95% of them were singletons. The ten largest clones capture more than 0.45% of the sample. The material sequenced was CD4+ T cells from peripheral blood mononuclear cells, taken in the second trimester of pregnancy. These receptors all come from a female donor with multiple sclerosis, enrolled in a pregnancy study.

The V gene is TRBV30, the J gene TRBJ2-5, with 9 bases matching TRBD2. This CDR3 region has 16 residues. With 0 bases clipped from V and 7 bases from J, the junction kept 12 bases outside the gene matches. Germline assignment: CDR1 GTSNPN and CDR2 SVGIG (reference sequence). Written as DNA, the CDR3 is TGTGCCTGGAGTGTACTGGCTAGCGGGACCAAGGTGACCCAGTACTTC. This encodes CAWSVLASGTKVTQYF.

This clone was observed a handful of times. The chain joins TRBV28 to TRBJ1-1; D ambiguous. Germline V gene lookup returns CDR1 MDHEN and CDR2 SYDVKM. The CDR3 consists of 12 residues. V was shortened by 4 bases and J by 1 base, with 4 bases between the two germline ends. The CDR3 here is CASSYQNTEAFF. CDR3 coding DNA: TGTGCCAGCAGTTATCAGAACACTGAAGCTTTCTTT. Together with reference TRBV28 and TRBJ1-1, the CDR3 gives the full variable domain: DVKVTQSSRYLVKRTGEKVFLECVQDMDHENMFWYRQDPGLGLRLIYFSYDVKMKEKGDIPEGYSVSREKKERFSLILESASTNQTSMYLCASSYQNTEAFFGQGTRLTVV.

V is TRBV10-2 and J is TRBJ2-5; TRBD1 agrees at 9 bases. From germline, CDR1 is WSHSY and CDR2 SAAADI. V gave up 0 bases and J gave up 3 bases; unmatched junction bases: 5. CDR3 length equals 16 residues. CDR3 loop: CASSESKGTGKETQYF. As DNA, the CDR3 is TGCGCCAGCAGTGAGTCGAAAGGGACAGGGAAAGAGACCCAGTACTTC.